The 32 T cell receptor beta chains presented below share a single source sample, sequenced in a study of T cell repertoires in ileal Crohn's disease. Sample time point: neoterminal ileum biopsy at postoperative endoscopy, about 6 months after surgery. Clones were sequenced by immunoSEQ multiplex PCR, and TCRdb holds only the in-frame ones, with some missing. Among more than 10,000 clones listed, 70% to 90% were seen once. Specimen: ileal tissue. The receptor source for this set is an adult with Crohn's disease.

The CDR3 spells CAISASGGSSYNEQFF. The CDR3 region has the DNA TGTGCCATCAGTGCAAGCGGGGGAAGCTCCTACAATGAGCAGTTCTTC. The chain uses TRBV10-3 and TRBJ2-1, with 8 bases aligning to TRBD2. V lost 4 bases and J lost 0; bases outside the gene matches: 5. Germline values: CDR1 ENHRY, CDR2 SYGVKD. The CDR3 covers 16 residues.

This clone appeared once. V is TRBV6-6 and J is TRBJ2-1; D perhaps matches TRBD2 (5 bases). Trimming cost V 0 bases and J 8 bases, with 17 bases left between them. Looked up from germline, CDR1 is MNHNY and CDR2 is SVGAGI (reference sequence). The CDR3 contains 16 residues. CDR3 nucleotides: TGTGCCAGCAGTTACTCGAAAGGAGGCCCGCGCGATGAGCAGTTCTTC. Residues: CASSYSKGGPRDEQFF.

This rearrangement joins TRBV27 to TRBJ2-1; D is unresolved. CDR3 length: 12 amino acids. Trimming pared 3 bases from V and 6 bases from J, leaving 6 bases between. CDR1 and CDR2 (germline): MNHEY, SMNVEV (reference sequence). CDR3 in amino acids: CASSFYRNEQFF. The CDR3, as DNA: TGTGCCAGCAGTTTCTATCGCAATGAGCAGTTCTTC.

This chain uses TRBV5-1 with TRBJ2-7; 7 nucleotides align to TRBD2. With 2 bases clipped from V and 2 bases from J, the junction kept 7 bases outside the gene matches. This CDR3 is 15 amino acids long. The germline gives CDR1 SGHRS, CDR2 YFSETQ. This chain's CDR3 is CASSLLQGGPYEQYF. The DNA of the CDR3 is TGCGCCAGCAGCTTACTGCAGGGAGGGCCCTACGAGCAGTACTTC.

V gene TRBV11-3 combines with J gene TRBJ1-1, with 9 bases fitting TRBD1. The CDR3 length is 18 residues. V was clipped by 5 bases and J by 4 bases; unmatched bases: 17. The V gene's germline CDR1 is SGHNT and CDR2 YENEEA. CDR3 nucleotide sequence: TGTGCCAGCAGCCCGGGGGGTGGGACAGGGTACGAAGGCACTGAAGCTTTCTTT. Protein sequence: CASSPGGGTGYEGTEAFF.

This chain links TRBV15 with TRBJ1-2; 9 bases line up with TRBD1. V was clipped by 2 bases and J by 6 bases; unmatched bases: 10. CDR3 length equals 16 residues. Germline V gene sequence: CDR1 LNHNV, CDR2 YYDKDF (reference sequence). CDR3 sequence reads: CATSRPGQGTENGYTF. As DNA, the CDR3 is TGTGCCACCAGCAGACCGGGACAGGGCACGGAAAATGGCTACACCTTC. Complete variable domain (other parts from reference TRBV15 and TRBJ1-2): DAMVIQNPRYQVTQFGKPVTLSCSQTLNHNVMYWYQQKSSQAPKLLFHYYDKDFNNEADTPDNFQSRRPNTSFCFLDIRSPGLGDTAMYLCATSRPGQGTENGYTFGSGTRLTVV.

The V and J genes are TRBV19 and TRBJ1-1, with 11 bases aligning to TRBD1. V trimming: 6 bases; J trimming: 1 base; junction bases outside the gene matches: 10. Germline V gene lookup returns CDR1 LNHDA and CDR2 SQIVND (reference sequence). The CDR3 spans 17 residues. The CDR3 loop is CASRLDRGPTSNTEAFF. In nucleotides, the CDR3 is TGTGCCAGTAGATTGGACAGGGGGCCCACTTCGAACACTGAAGCTTTCTTT.

The rearrangement joins TRBV9 to TRBJ1-1; tentative D call: TRBD1 (6 bases). The germline CDR1 and CDR2 sequences are SGDLS and YYNGEE. The CDR3 loop spans 14 amino acids. V gave up 7 bases and J gave up 3 bases, with 16 bases separating them. This chain's CDR3 is CASRRGRGDTEAFF. Here the CDR3 DNA reads TGTGCCAGCCGTCGGGGGAGGGGGGACACTGAAGCTTTCTTT.

The chain combines TRBV6-5 with TRBJ1-5; 11 bases are a match to TRBD1. The germline V gene encodes CDR1 MNHEY and CDR2 SVGAGI. V dropped 6 bases and J dropped 6; count of bases not matched to a gene: 7. The CDR3 totals 15 residues. CDR3: CASSPGQGVSQPQHF. Here the CDR3 DNA reads TGTGCCAGCAGCCCGGGACAGGGGGTAAGTCAGCCCCAGCATTTT.

The chain combines TRBV7-2 with TRBJ2-1; no firm D call. V lost 4 bases to trimming and J lost 5 bases, with 18 bases between them. This CDR3 has 16 residues. Germline V gene sequence: CDR1 SGHTA, CDR2 FQGNSA. The CDR3 reads CASSSLNSNLNNEQFF. CDR3 sequence (DNA): TGTGCCAGCAGCTCCCTAAACTCCAACTTGAACAATGAGCAGTTCTTC.

This clone was seen only a few times. The V call is TRBV6-1, the J call TRBJ2-1, with 8 bases matching TRBD1. The V gene end was trimmed by 6 bases and the J gene end by 8 bases; junction bases not matched to a gene: 3. Germline V CDR1 and CDR2: MNHNS, SASEGT. This CDR3 is built from 12 residues. For the CDR3, the DNA is TGTGCCAGCAGCTACAGGGGGGATGAGCAGTTCTTC. It yields the protein CASSYRGDEQFF.

This rearrangement joins TRBV11-1 to TRBJ2-3, with unresolved D. Trimming shortened V by 2 bases and J by 3 bases, and 9 bases separated the two germline ends. Germline V gene sequence: CDR1 SGHAT, CDR2 FQDESV (reference sequence). The CDR3 has 14 residues. CDR3 coding DNA: TGTGCCAGCAGCTTAAGCAGCGCAACAGATACGCAGTATTTT. Amino acid sequence: CASSLSSATDTQYF.

The V and J genes are TRBV7-2 and TRBJ1-1; a weak D match, TRBD1 (5 bases). The V gene lost 4 bases and the J gene lost 7 bases, with 13 bases spanning the gap. The CDR3 loop spans 13 amino acids. Germline V gene data show CDR1 as SGHTA and CDR2 as FQGNSA. Here the CDR3 DNA reads TGTGCCAGCAGCTCCCCGGGACTTCTTGAAGCTTTCTTT. It is translated as CASSSPGLLEAFF.

The V and J genes are TRBV6-6 and TRBJ1-3; D not certain. V gave up 0 bases and J gave up 3 bases, with 6 bases separating them. The CDR3 length is 14 residues. Germline lookup yields CDR1 MNHNY and CDR2 SVGAGI (reference sequence). CDR3 nucleotide sequence: TGTGCCAGCAGTTACTCGGAGTTTGGAAACACCATATATTTT. Translation: CASSYSEFGNTIYF.

V and J are TRBV27 and TRBJ1-6, with a tentative D call TRBD1 (6 bases). V lost 5 bases, J lost 10 bases, and 12 bases lay in between. The CDR3 contains 13 residues. CDR1 MNHEY and CDR2 SMNVEV come from the germline V gene (reference sequence). This CDR3 is CASSERQGSPLHF. DNA for the CDR3: TGTGCCAGCAGTGAGAGGCAGGGGTCACCCCTCCACTTT.

The gene calls are TRBV7-2 and TRBJ1-1, with D perhaps TRBD1 (5 bases). CDR1 SGHTA and CDR2 FQGNSA come from the germline V gene. Trimming left V 5 bases short and J 2 bases short, with 15 bases between. The CDR3 runs to 15 residues. The CDR3 bases are TGTGCCAGCAGCCCTGTGGGGCAGCTAAACACTGAAGCTTTCTTT. Translated: CASSPVGQLNTEAFF.

The chain links TRBV28 to TRBJ1-5; D might be TRBD1 (5 bases). The CDR3 sequence is 16 residues long. CDR1 is MDHEN and CDR2 is SYDVKM in the germline V gene. The V and J ends lost 3 bases and 7 bases respectively, with 19 bases between them. The CDR3 spells CASSFGAGIPGQPQHF. The CDR3 DNA follows: TGTGCCAGCAGTTTTGGGGCAGGTATCCCCGGGCAGCCCCAGCATTTT.

CDR3 sequence: CASSRGTGGGYGYTF. The CDR3 DNA reads as TGTGCCAGCAGCCGAGGGACAGGTGGCGGCTATGGCTACACCTTC. This rearrangement joins TRBV5-4 to TRBJ1-2; 8 bases agree with TRBD1. This CDR3 region has 15 residues. V was pared by 4 bases and J by 4 bases, with 9 bases of the junction left unmatched. Germline V gives CDR1 SGHNT, CDR2 YYREEE (reference sequence).

The chain employs TRBV5-1 and TRBJ2-2, with TRBD2 identical over 9 bases. Unmatched junction bases numbered 6, after V lost 4 bases and J lost 5 bases. Germline CDR1 and CDR2: SGHRS and YFSETQ. The CDR3 extends over 15 amino acids. The DNA of the CDR3 is TGCGCCAGCAGCGTGGCGGGGGGGCCAACCGGGGAGCTGTTTTTT. It codes for CASSVAGGPTGELFF. Supplemented by reference TRBV5-1 and TRBJ2-2, the full variable domain reads KAGVTQTPRYLIKTRGQQVTLSCSPISGHRSVSWYQQTPGQGLQFLFEYFSETQRNKGNFPGRFSGRQFSNSRSEMNVSTLELGDSALYLCASSVAGGPTGELFFGEGSRLTVL.

The gene calls are TRBV28 and TRBJ1-2; TRBD1 matches at 8 bases. Losses at the gene ends were 3 bases for V and 3 bases for J; bases not matched to a gene: 9. Looked up from germline, CDR1 is MDHEN and CDR2 is SYDVKM. CDR3 size: 16 residues. This CDR3 is CASSLGRTGRDYGYTF. CDR3 DNA sequence: TGTGCCAGCAGTTTGGGACGGACAGGGCGGGACTATGGCTACACCTTC.

The sample holds a few counts of this clone. The CDR3 loop is CASSLGGPRGTDTQYF. DNA for the CDR3: TGTGCCAGCAGCTTAGGGGGCCCCAGGGGCACAGATACGCAGTATTTT. The chain combines TRBV11-2 with TRBJ2-3; weak D call: TRBD1 (5 bases). Trimming took 1 base from V and 1 from J, leaving 12 bases between them. Per germline, CDR1 SGHAT and CDR2 FQNNGV. The CDR3 consists of 16 residues.

Concerning this clone: A read error may produce the germline difference seen at one junction end. This rearrangement joins TRBV5-1 to TRBJ2-2; 7 bases align to TRBD1. The length of the CDR3 is 17 residues. The germline gives CDR1 SGHRS, CDR2 YFSETQ. The chain's CDR3 is CASSSGLGGVNIGKLFF. For the CDR3, the DNA is TGCGCCAGCAGCTCCGGCTTAGGGGGCGTAAATATCGGGAAGCTGTTTTTT.

The rearrangement joins TRBV27 to TRBJ1-6, with unresolved D. This CDR3 is built from 12 residues. The V end lost 3 bases, the J end lost 9 bases, and 6 bases lay between the germline ends. The V gene's germline CDR1 is MNHEY and CDR2 SMNVEV (reference sequence). CDR3: CASSFSGSPLHF. The CDR3 DNA follows: TGTGCCAGCAGTTTTTCCGGTTCACCCCTCCACTTT.

This clone showed up just a few times. The V call is TRBV30, the J call TRBJ1-4, with TRBD1 matching over 8 bases. Germline CDR1 is GTSNPN and CDR2 is SVGIG (reference sequence). The V gene end was trimmed by 0 bases and the J gene end by 2 bases; junction bases not matched to a gene: 8. This CDR3 has 17 amino acids. CDR3 sequence (DNA): TGTGCCTGGAGTGTATCAGGGGGCCTGAGCACTAATGAAAAACTGTTTTTT. Translated, it gives CAWSVSGGLSTNEKLFF.

This clone showed up just once. One end of the junction varies from germline; a read error may be responsible. The chain couples TRBV6-5 to TRBJ1-2, with D unclear. CDR1 and CDR2 (germline): MNHEY, SVGAGI. CDR3 size: 11 residues. CDR3 in DNA: TGTGCCAGCAGTTCTCTTTATGGCTGCACCTTC. Protein product: CASSSLYGCTF.

In nucleotides, the CDR3 is TGTGCCAGCGGCGAGGGAGGCAATTCACCCCTCCACTTT. It specifies CASGEGGNSPLHF. The genes are TRBV6-4 and TRBJ1-6; D remains unclear. The length of the CDR3 is 13 residues. V was clipped by 8 bases and J by 7 bases, with 12 bases between them. The germline V gene encodes CDR1 MRHNA and CDR2 SNTAGT.

The chain is built from TRBV4-2 and TRBJ2-1; the D gene is possibly TRBD2 (7 bases). The V gene lost 7 bases and the J gene lost 6 bases, with 19 bases spanning the gap. The CDR3 consists of 15 residues. CDR1 LGHNA and CDR2 YNFKEQ come from the germline V gene. The CDR3 reads CASTPRRGPSNEQFF. The CDR3 DNA follows: TGTGCCAGCACTCCAAGGCGGGGGCCCTCCAATGAGCAGTTCTTC.

In its sample, this clone was seen once. The chain uses TRBV9 and TRBJ2-7; TRBD2 matches 13 bases. The CDR3 runs to 16 residues. CDR1 and CDR2 (germline): SGDLS, YYNGEE. With V trimmed by 2 bases and J by 6 bases, 8 bases remained unmatched. CDR3 coding DNA: TGTGCCAGCAGCGTGCGGACTAGCGGGAGTCTTGTCGAGCAGTACTTC. It translates to CASSVRTSGSLVEQYF.

The chain has TRBV19 and TRBJ1-2, with a weak D call TRBD1 (6 bases). V was cut by 0 bases and J by 4 bases, with 9 bases left in between. Germline assignment: CDR1 LNHDA and CDR2 SQIVND (reference sequence). The CDR3 is made up of 14 amino acids. The CDR3 bases are TGTGCCAGTAGTATAGACAGGGGTTCCTATGGCTACACCTTC. Translated: CASSIDRGSYGYTF.

This clone was detected only a few times. The V gene is TRBV7-6, the J gene TRBJ2-7; 7 bases agree with TRBD2. The CDR3 is 14 residues long. The trim removed 5 bases at V and 3 bases at J, leaving 7 bases unmatched. In germline, CDR1 is SGHVS, CDR2 FNYEAQ. CDR3 protein: CASSLYPGGYEQYF. The CDR3 DNA is TGTGCCAGCAGCCTCTATCCGGGAGGCTACGAGCAGTACTTC.

The J gene is TRBJ2-5, the V gene TRBV2, with D perhaps TRBD1 (5 bases). Germline CDR1 and CDR2: SNHLY and FYNNEI. V lost 6 bases and J lost 6, with 11 bases in between. The CDR3 loop spans 12 amino acids. In DNA, the CDR3 is TGTGCCAGCAGAGCCAGGGTAAAGACCCAGTACTTC. It translates to CASRARVKTQYF.

The V gene is TRBV13, the J gene TRBJ2-6; possible D gene TRBD1, 6 bases. V shed 5 bases and J shed 0 bases, with 20 bases lying between them. The CDR3 runs 19 residues. Germline values: CDR1 PRHDT, CDR2 FYEKMQ (reference sequence). The CDR3 reads CASSTGTTRYRSGANVLTF. The DNA of the CDR3 is TGTGCCAGCAGCACCGGGACAACGAGGTATCGCTCTGGGGCCAACGTCCTGACTTTC.